The 22 T cell receptor beta chains given below trace back to one sample, sequenced in a study of cytomegalovirus exposure and HLA in healthy donors. Both 60 Vbeta primers and 13 Jbeta primers went into the PCR. The protocol was immunoSEQ multiplex PCR, while the TCRdb copy is restricted to in-frame clones and leaves out a portion. Of over 150,000 clones in the sample, 65% to 85% are singletons; the top ten hold approximately 2.4%. Sequencing was performed on PBMCs. These TCRs come from a male donor in good health and CMV-seronegative.

This clone appeared once. The V gene is TRBV29-1, the J gene TRBJ2-7; 9 nucleotides match TRBD1. The CDR3 is 13 residues long. The V gene end was trimmed by 3 bases and the J gene end by 2 bases; junction bases not matched to a gene: 2. CDR1 and CDR2 (germline): SQVTM, ANQGSEA. In DNA, the CDR3 is TGCAGCGTTGAGGGACAGGGTCCCTACGAGCAGTACTTC. Encoded protein: CSVEGQGPYEQYF.

CDR3 in amino acids: CASTPGQGRYEQYF. The CDR3, as DNA: TGTGCCAGTACCCCGGGACAGGGGCGCTACGAGCAGTACTTC. V gene TRBV19 combines with J gene TRBJ2-7; the match to TRBD1 covers 10 bases. The germline V gene has CDR1 LNHDA and CDR2 SQIVND (reference sequence). This CDR3 region has 14 residues. The junction had 6 bases not matched to a gene; V was cut back by 7 bases and J by 3 bases.

For the CDR3, the DNA is TGTGCCAGCAGTGAAGGTCGGCAGGTTACCTACGAGCAGTACTTC. Encoded protein: CASSEGRQVTYEQYF. This chain connects TRBV6-1 to TRBJ2-7; D unresolved. The CDR3 is made up of 15 amino acids. Germline V gene sequence: CDR1 MNHNS, CDR2 SASEGT. V lost 1 base, J lost 2 bases, and 12 bases lay in between.

This rearrangement joins TRBV7-2 to TRBJ1-2; a weak D match, TRBD1 (6 bases). Trimming removed 5 bases at V and 2 bases at J, with 15 bases between. Per germline, CDR1 SGHTA and CDR2 FQGNSA. The length of the CDR3 is 15 residues. CDR3 nucleotides: TGTGCCAGCAGCCCACAGACAGGCCCAAACTATGGCTACACCTTC. This translates into CASSPQTGPNYGYTF.

This chain links TRBV6-4 with TRBJ1-1, with D perhaps TRBD1 (5 bases). Per the germline V gene, CDR1 is MRHNA and CDR2 is SNTAGT. V lost 6 bases and J 0 bases, leaving 11 bases between the germline ends. This CDR3 is built from 14 residues. CDR3 nucleotide sequence: TGTGCCAGCAGAGTAGACAGCATGAACACTGAAGCTTTCTTT. It codes for CASRVDSMNTEAFF.

This chain joins TRBV6-5 and TRBJ1-3, with 7 bases matching TRBD1. The J segment lost 0 bases and the V segment lost 6 bases, leaving 2 bases of the junction unmatched. The CDR3 contains 14 residues. Germline V CDR1 and CDR2: MNHEY, SVGAGI. CDR3: CASSRDSSGNTIYF. Here the CDR3 DNA reads TGTGCCAGCAGCCGGGACAGCTCTGGAAACACCATATATTTT.

This clone has a handful of counts. This rearrangement joins TRBV29-1 to TRBJ2-7, with a tentative D call TRBD2 (6 bases). Trimming stripped 3 bases from V and 0 bases from J, with 9 bases between. The germline CDR1 and CDR2 sequences are SQVTM and ANQGSEA. CDR3 length: 13 residues. In nucleotides, the CDR3 is TGCAGCGTTGAGGAGGGGAGCTCCTACGAGCAGTACTTC. Translated, it gives CSVEEGSSYEQYF.

The V and J genes are TRBV4-3 and TRBJ2-1; 9 nucleotides line up with TRBD2. Germline loops: CDR1 LGHNA, CDR2 YSLEER. The CDR3 is 15 residues long. The trim removed 0 bases at V and 4 bases at J, leaving 1 base unmatched. CDR3 sequence: CASSQDSGGYNEQFF. CDR3 coding DNA: TGCGCCAGCAGCCAAGATAGCGGGGGTTACAATGAGCAGTTCTTC.

The chain joins TRBV4-2 to TRBJ2-7; D is perhaps TRBD1 (6 bases). V shed 0 bases and J shed 0 bases, with 12 bases lying between them. Germline values: CDR1 LGHNA, CDR2 YNFKEQ. The CDR3 runs 16 residues. The CDR3 nucleotides read TGTGCCAGCAGCCAAGATTTGAGGGGGACCTCCTACGAGCAGTACTTC. It yields the protein CASSQDLRGTSYEQYF.

The rearrangement joins TRBV15 to TRBJ2-5; 8 bases align to TRBD2. Germline V gene data show CDR1 as LNHNV and CDR2 as YYDKDF (reference sequence). V gave up 0 bases and J gave up 3 bases; unmatched junction bases: 6. This CDR3 is built from 16 residues. The CDR3 DNA sequence: TGTGCCACCAGCAGAGATAAGACTAGCGCTAAAGAGACCCAGTACTTC. Its translation is CATSRDKTSAKETQYF.

V gene TRBV2 combines with J gene TRBJ2-1; 8 positions agree with TRBD1. This CDR3 region has 12 residues. J lost 12 bases, V lost 3 bases, and 4 bases had no gene match. Germline CDR1 reads SNHLY; CDR2 reads FYNNEI. The CDR3 spells CASSDQGAGQFF. In DNA, the CDR3 is TGTGCCAGCAGTGATCAGGGGGCAGGGCAGTTCTTC.

This sequence joins TRBV5-4 and TRBJ1-1; D is unclear. V was shortened by 0 bases and J by 3 bases, with 12 bases between the two germline ends. This CDR3 region has 15 residues. The germline gives CDR1 SGHNT, CDR2 YYREEE (reference sequence). The CDR3 DNA sequence: TGTGCCAGCAGCTTGGAGTTAGGGCGGGACACTGAAGCTTTCTTT. It translates to CASSLELGRDTEAFF.

Only a few counts were recorded for this clone. The J gene is TRBJ2-7, the V gene TRBV10-3, with 11 bases that match TRBD1. From germline, CDR1 is ENHRY and CDR2 SYGVKD. CDR3 length: 16 residues. With 0 bases clipped from V and 3 bases from J, the junction kept 4 bases outside the gene matches. CDR3 in DNA: TGTGCCATCAGTGAGTCGACCGGGACAGGGGGCTACGAGCAGTACTTC. This translates into CAISESTGTGGYEQYF.

This rearrangement joins TRBV19 to TRBJ1-6; 7 nucleotides line up with TRBD1. Germline V lookup: CDR1 LNHDA, CDR2 SQIVND (reference sequence). CDR3 length: 13 residues. V trimming: 9 bases; J trimming: 7 bases; junction bases outside the gene matches: 6. This CDR3 reads CARRQGNNSPLHF. CDR3 sequence (DNA): TGTGCCAGAAGACAGGGCAACAATTCACCCCTCCACTTT.

The chain joins TRBV5-8 to TRBJ2-1; D not certain. The CDR3 is made up of 16 amino acids. CDR1 is SGHTS and CDR2 is YDEGEE in the germline V gene. Trimming shortened V by 7 bases and J by 5 bases, and 22 bases separated the two germline ends. CDR3 sequence (DNA): TGTGCCAGCCCCACCCTGCGGCTGCAACGCGACAATGAGCAGTTCTTC. Translating it yields CASPTLRLQRDNEQFF. The full variable domain, completed using reference TRBV5-8 and TRBJ2-1, is EAGVTQSPTHLIKTRGQQATLRCSPISGHTSVYWYQQALGLGLQFLLWYDEGEERNRGNFPPRFSGRQFPNYSSELNVNALELEDSALYLCASPTLRLQRDNEQFFGPGTRLTVL.

This sequence joins TRBV30 and TRBJ1-2; D gene unclear. Trimming left V 0 bases short and J 5 bases short, with 7 bases between. Germline CDR1 GTSNPN, CDR2 SVGIG (reference sequence). This CDR3 has 12 amino acids. The CDR3, as DNA: TGTGCCTGGAGTGTCGGTCTTTATGGCTACACCTTC. This gives the protein CAWSVGLYGYTF.

The rearrangement links TRBV25-1 to TRBJ2-7, with TRBD2 matching 8 bases. CDR3 length equals 13 residues. J lost 4 bases, V lost 5 bases, and 4 bases had no gene match. The germline CDR1 and CDR2 sequences are MGHDK and SYGVNS. The CDR3 bases are TGTGCCAGCAGTCGAGCGGGGGAATACGAGCAGTACTTC. Translating gives CASSRAGEYEQYF.

This clone came up once. Relative to the germline gene, one junction end is altered; a read error may explain this. The same CDR3 also results from other DNA sequences found in this sample. The chain carries TRBV7-3 and TRBJ1-1; a possible D gene is TRBD1 (5 bases). The CDR3 is made up of 14 amino acids. Germline assignment: CDR1 SGHTA and CDR2 FQGTGA. In DNA, the CDR3 is TGCGCCAGCAGCCTCACTGGGGGGGGCACTGAAGCTTTCTTT. This codes for CASSLTGGGTEAFF. The full variable domain, completed using reference TRBV7-3 and TRBJ1-1, is GAGVSQTPSNKVTEKGKYVELRCDPISGHTALYWYRQSLGQGPEFLIYFQGTGAADDSGLPNDRFFAVRPEGSVSTLKIQRTERGDSAVYLCASSLTGGGTEAFFGQGTRLTVV.

V gene TRBV5-6 combines with J gene TRBJ2-1; no firm D call. Trimming pared 4 bases from V and 7 bases from J, leaving 9 bases between. The CDR3 length is 12 residues. Germline V gene sequence: CDR1 SGHDT, CDR2 YYEEEE. CDR3 loop: CASSTPRNEQFF. DNA for the CDR3: TGTGCCAGCAGCACCCCTAGAAATGAGCAGTTCTTC.

The rearrangement joins TRBV9 to TRBJ2-7, with 13 positions matching TRBD2. CDR3 size: 15 residues. J was trimmed by 4 bases and V by 3 bases; bases with no gene match: 4. Germline CDR1 SGDLS, CDR2 YYNGEE. The CDR3 nucleotides read TGTGCCAGCAGCGAAGGACTAGCGGGGGTATACGAGCAGTACTTC. Translating gives CASSEGLAGVYEQYF. Complete variable domain (other parts from reference TRBV9 and TRBJ2-7): DSGVTQTPKHLITATGQRVTLRCSPRSGDLSVYWYQQSLDQGLQFLIQYYNGEERAKGNILERFSAQQFPDLHSELNLSSLELGDSALYFCASSEGLAGVYEQYFGPGTRLTVT.

The chain's CDR3 is CSVGSGSSLEQFF. DNA for the CDR3: TGCAGCGTTGGTAGCGGGAGCAGTCTTGAGCAGTTCTTC. The chain is built from TRBV29-1 and TRBJ2-1; 9 positions agree with TRBD2. The germline gives CDR1 SQVTM, CDR2 ANQGSEA. There are 13 residues in the CDR3. Trimming took 4 bases from V and 9 from J; bases not matched to a gene: 7.

The chain employs TRBV19 and TRBJ1-1; D may be TRBD1 (6 bases). Germline-derived CDR1 and CDR2 are LNHDA and SQIVND (reference sequence). V lost 6 bases and J lost 4, with 15 bases in between. This CDR3 has 14 amino acids. The CDR3 nucleotides read TGTGCCAGTAGCATACAGGGTCCGGTCACTGAAGCTTTCTTT. Translated: CASSIQGPVTEAFF. The entire variable domain, with the rest obtained from reference TRBV19 and TRBJ1-1, is as follows: DGGITQSPKYLFRKEGQNVTLSCEQNLNHDAMYWYRQDPGQGLRLIYYSQIVNDFQKGDIAEGYSVSREKKESFPLTVTSAQKNPTAFYLCASSIQGPVTEAFFGQGTRLTVV.